Given below is one T cell receptor beta chain in context. Its antigen remains unknown. TCRdb processed the 5' RACE reads anew with MiXCR; each CDR3 protein has one entry. The data show around 89,000 distinct CDR3 sequences, around 12% seen once. This CDR3 has 16 amino acids. The germline gives CDR1 DFQATT, CDR2 SNEGSKA (reference sequence). V was pared by 4 bases and J by 7 bases, with 14 bases of the junction left unmatched. The sample belongs to a study of spatial heterogeneity in lung cancer. Study summary: The library had UMIs, and each TCR and UMI pair averaged more than ten raw reads. Regarding the study as a whole: The appearance of ubiquitous expanded tumor TCRs in blood was greater at resection than follow-up.

As to time point: sample taken at primary tumor resection. Frozen PBMC, nontumor lung or tumor provided whole RNA, which was sequenced unsorted. Samples were donated by 72 untreated early-stage non-small cell lung cancer patients. The sequence was collected from a male donor with early-stage non-small cell lung cancer. This chain links TRBV20-1 with TRBJ2-1; 9 bases fit TRBD2. The sequencing used PBMCs, collected at surgery. The CDR3 here is CSAIPMSGGHGNEQFF. CDR3 in DNA: TGCAGTGCTATCCCTATGAGCGGGGGGCATGGGAATGAGCAGTTCTTC.